This TCR beta chain was recorded in a study of regulatory and conventional T cells in RAG deficiency. Study-level findings and limits: In Omenn syndrome, sorted "Tregs" may be peripherally activated cells. Compared with controls, unique Treg TCR beta sequences dropped about 97-fold in Omenn syndrome and CID/AS.

Measured with immunoSEQ multiplex PCR; TCRdb has only the in-frame clones, and not every one. The sample shows 30,000 to 35,000 clones, approximately 90% of them seen only once. About this clone: Its cognate antigen is unknown.

The CDR3 is 11 residues long. Trimming took 9 bases from V and 4 from J, leaving 9 bases between them. Per the germline V gene, CDR1 is LNHDA and CDR2 is SQIVND (reference sequence). Separately, the same data were catalogued under a study of regulatory T cells. As that report states: The PCR used 52 TRBV and 13 TRBJ primers. Regulatory T cells showed the strongest V-J pair restriction and V/J gene skewing among patient repertoires.

Sequenced sample: CD8+ T cells sorted from blood. V gene TRBV19 combines with J gene TRBJ1-1; unclear D gene. The receptor comes from a human donor in good health. In DNA form, the CDR3 reads TGTGCCAGCCAACAAACCACTGAAGCTTTCTTT. This encodes CASQQTTEAFF.